The present TCR beta chain was sequenced within a study of spatial heterogeneity in lung cancer. Study-level background: Beta-chain sequences were consistently detected more often than alpha-chain sequences.

Via MiXCR, TCRdb re-called the 5' RACE reads, giving one row per CDR3 protein. This sample carries about 2,900 distinct CDR3 sequences, roughly 15% of them seen once, and the ten largest clones take 23%. Time point of the sample: sample taken at primary tumor resection. Donors were some 72 untreated early-stage non-small cell lung cancer patients. Researchers sequenced whole RNA taken from tumor, nontumor lung or frozen PBMC without sorting. Germline CDR1 KGHDR, CDR2 SFDVKD. V dropped 0 bases and J dropped 8; count of bases not matched to a gene: 4. CDR3 length equals 16 residues. The rearrangement uses TRBV24-1 and TRBJ2-1; 12 bases match TRBD1. This TCR derives from a female donor with early-stage non-small cell lung cancer. The source was normal lung tissue next to the tumor, collected at surgery. The CDR3 DNA reads TGTGCCACCAGTGATTTGGGGGGACAGGGGGCCGATGAGCAGTTCTTC. Translation: CATSDLGGQGADEQFF.